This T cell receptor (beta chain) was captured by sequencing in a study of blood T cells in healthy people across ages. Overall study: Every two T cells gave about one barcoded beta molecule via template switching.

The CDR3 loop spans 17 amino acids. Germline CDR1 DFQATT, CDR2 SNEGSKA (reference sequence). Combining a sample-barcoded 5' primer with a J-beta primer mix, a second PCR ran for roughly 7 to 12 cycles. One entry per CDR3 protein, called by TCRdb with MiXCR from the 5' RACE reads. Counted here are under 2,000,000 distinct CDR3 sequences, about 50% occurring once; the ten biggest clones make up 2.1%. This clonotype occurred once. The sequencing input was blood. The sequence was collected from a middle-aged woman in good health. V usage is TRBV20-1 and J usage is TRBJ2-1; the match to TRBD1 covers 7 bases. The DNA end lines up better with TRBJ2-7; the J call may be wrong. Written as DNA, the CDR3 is TGCAGTGCCCAGAGACAGGGCCTCCTTAGCTCCTACAATGAGCAGTACTTC. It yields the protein CSAQRQGLLSSYNEQYF.